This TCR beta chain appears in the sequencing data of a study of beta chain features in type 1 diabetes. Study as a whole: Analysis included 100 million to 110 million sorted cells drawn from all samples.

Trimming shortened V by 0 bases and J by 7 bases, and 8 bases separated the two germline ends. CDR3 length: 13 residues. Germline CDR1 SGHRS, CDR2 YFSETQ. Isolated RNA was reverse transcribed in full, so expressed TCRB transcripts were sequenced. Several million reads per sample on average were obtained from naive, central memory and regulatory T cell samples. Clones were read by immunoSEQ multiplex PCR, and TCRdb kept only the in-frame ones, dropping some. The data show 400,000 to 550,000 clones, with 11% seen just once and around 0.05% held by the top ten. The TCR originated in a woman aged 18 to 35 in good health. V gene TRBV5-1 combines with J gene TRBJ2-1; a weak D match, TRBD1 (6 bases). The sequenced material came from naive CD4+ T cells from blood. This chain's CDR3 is CASSLDRVNEQFF. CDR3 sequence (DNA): TGCGCCAGCAGCTTGGACAGGGTGAATGAGCAGTTCTTC.